This T cell receptor (beta chain) is from a study of CD8 T cells in ankylosing spondylitis. Whole-study results and caveats: For ankylosing spondylitis blood, a TCR beta motif of seven to nine highly homologous variants appeared characteristic.

On this clonotype: Its specificity is not known.

Quantitative 5'-RACE with molecular barcodes generated TCR beta libraries. TCRdb re-called the 5' RACE reads with MiXCR, one entry per CDR3 protein. Among around 440,000 distinct CDR3 sequences listed, about 15% were seen once. Germline V CDR1 and CDR2: SGHVS, FQNEAQ. This CDR3 spans 14 amino acids. J lost 5 bases, V lost 5 bases, and 7 bases had no gene match. Sample: blood, either unsorted or a sorted T cell fraction (not recorded which). This TCR was recovered from a male donor with ankylosing spondylitis. This rearrangement joins TRBV7-8 to TRBJ2-5; TRBD1 matches at 8 bases. The CDR3 here is CASSGGDRRETQYF. CDR3 nucleotides: TGTGCCAGCAGCGGTGGGGACAGGCGGGAGACCCAGTACTTC.